A selection of T cell receptor beta chains follows, all from one sample in a study of spatial heterogeneity in lung cancer. MiXCR, run by TCRdb on the 5' RACE reads, gives a single entry per CDR3 protein. The sample has about 70,000 distinct CDR3 sequences; around 9.3% are singletons. Sample: PBMCs, taken at follow-up. These receptors came from a female donor with early-stage non-small cell lung cancer. The conserved cysteine and the conserved F or W are not part of the CDR3 here.

ASSQPGNTIY	TRBJ1-3	TRBV19	10
ASTTGLAGYEQY	TRBJ2-7	TRBV5-1	12
ASRERQGYNEQF	TRBJ2-1	TRBV7-9	12
ASSLIVDNTEAF	TRBJ1-1	TRBV5-1	12
SARKGPPNTEAF	TRBJ1-1	TRBV20-1	12
ASTSANTGELF	TRBJ2-2	TRBV28	11
ATRSSAMWNEQF	TRBJ2-1	TRBV5-1	12
ASSPRAQETQY	TRBJ2-5	TRBV5-8	11
ASSPDYFTDTQY	TRBJ2-3	TRBV7-2	12
ATSREDRGYNEQF	TRBJ2-1	TRBV15	13
AIKIGTGLTYEQY	TRBJ2-7	TRBV10-3	13
ASSWPGENIQY	TRBJ2-4	TRBV7-6	11
ASSSDPVARTYNEQF	TRBJ2-1	TRBV6-2/TRBV6-3	15
SARGNTEAF	TRBJ1-1	TRBV20-1	9
ASSSRGGEETQY	TRBJ2-5	TRBV19	12
SASRPGTEAF	TRBJ1-1	TRBV20-1	10
ASSLSGVPYEQY	TRBJ2-7	TRBV7-2	12
ASSEGQGSGFSYEQY	TRBJ2-7	TRBV27	15
AVEWASGAKNIQY	TRBJ2-4	TRBV19	13
ASSVESMNTEAF	TRBJ1-1	TRBV9	12
ASSLWGSSYEQY	TRBJ2-7	TRBV5-1	12
ASSFDRGKVGYT	TRBJ1-2	TRBV28	12
ASSRGAYGYT	TRBJ1-2	TRBV25-1	10
ASSPGGEITEAF	TRBJ1-1	TRBV5-1	12
SARGLAGVFNEQF	TRBJ2-1	TRBV20-1	13
SARSDGRMNTGELF	TRBJ2-2	TRBV20-1	14
ASKDSLNTEAF	TRBJ1-1	TRBV6-5	11
SVRRGTDTQY	TRBJ2-3	TRBV29-1	10
SARVQGSYEQY	TRBJ2-7	TRBV20-1	11
ASSYRGDKNIQY	TRBJ2-4	TRBV7-9	12
ASSLRASGSGEQF	TRBJ2-1	TRBV7-3	13
SSLGTSGSYEQY	TRBJ2-7	TRBV20-1	12
ASSVTGNEKLF	TRBJ1-4	TRBV6-1	11
ASSDTGSSYEQY	TRBJ2-7	TRBV6-2/TRBV6-3	12
ASSLLLIATGNSYNSPLH	TRBJ1-6	TRBV5-1	18
ASSLRTKGDTQY	TRBJ2-3	TRBV7-9	12
AWKMGTSGRTQY	TRBJ2-3	TRBV30	12
AISDVTAAGYT	TRBJ1-2	TRBV10-3	11
ASSLETPARAF	TRBJ1-1	TRBV7-2	11
ASSWGLQETQY	TRBJ2-5	TRBV6-5	11
ASSQVDRANGYT	TRBJ1-2	TRBV3-1	12
ASSKVERPSGNTIY	TRBJ1-3	TRBV21-1	14
ASSLSSTGELF	TRBJ2-2	TRBV28	11
ASSTLAGGRYEQY	TRBJ2-7	TRBV7-9	13
ASSLGGGGAPQH	TRBJ1-5	TRBV12-3/TRBV12-4	12
SARGGQETQY	TRBJ2-5	TRBV20-1	10
ASTMLGLGNIQY	TRBJ2-4	TRBV11-2	12
ASSVVPGEQF	TRBJ2-1	TRBV9	10
ASSLSWEGRSGYT	TRBJ1-2	TRBV27	13
ASSWGRGYNEQF	TRBJ2-1	TRBV28	12
SAQEVSDGAYEQY	TRBJ2-7	TRBV20-1	13
ASRDTPGGEQF	TRBJ2-1	TRBV5-1	11
ASSLDPRTSGSLTDTQY	TRBJ2-3	TRBV12-3/TRBV12-4	17
ASSQTVSYEQY	TRBJ2-7	TRBV14	11
ASTTGPGTEAF	TRBJ1-1	TRBV7-3	11
ASSMTQNTGELF	TRBJ2-2	TRBV25-1	12
ASRRDVQETQY	TRBJ2-5	TRBV6-2/TRBV6-3	11
ASTLGGGPGNEQF	TRBJ2-1	TRBV27	13
ASKGRVYEQY	TRBJ2-7	TRBV12-3/TRBV12-4	10